This T cell receptor (beta chain) was identified in a study of shared T cell receptors in the human thymus. This clone has only one observation. Clones were read by immunoSEQ multiplex PCR, and TCRdb kept only the in-frame ones, dropping some. The table includes about 380,000 clones, over 90% detected once. Germline loops: CDR1 MNHNS, CDR2 SASEGT. The CDR3 loop spans 16 amino acids. The V segment lost 4 bases and the J segment 0 bases; nucleotides outside the gene matches: 6. The sample comprised thymocytes. The chain has TRBV6-1 and TRBJ1-1, with 9 positions matching TRBD1. This sequence was found in a human donor. The CDR3 sequence: CASSGDGQGMNTEAFF. For the CDR3, the DNA is TGTGCCAGCAGTGGGGATGGACAGGGGATGAACACTGAAGCTTTCTTT.